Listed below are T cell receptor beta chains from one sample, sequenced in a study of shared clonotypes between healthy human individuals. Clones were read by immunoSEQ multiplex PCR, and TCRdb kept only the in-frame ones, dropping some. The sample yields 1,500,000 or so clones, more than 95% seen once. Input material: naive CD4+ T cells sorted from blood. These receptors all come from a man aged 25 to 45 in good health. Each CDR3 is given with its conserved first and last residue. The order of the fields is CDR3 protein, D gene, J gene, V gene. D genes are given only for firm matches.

CASSEFGQGIGGELFF,TRBD1,TRBJ2-2,TRBV2
CASSPELLRETQYF,NA,TRBJ2-5,TRBV4-1
CSASTGYEQYF,NA,TRBJ2-7,TRBV20-1
CASSRSQETQYF,NA,TRBJ2-5,TRBV14
CASSLRDFKETQYF,NA,TRBJ2-5,TRBV5-1
CASSHFGTLGGYTF,NA,TRBJ1-2,TRBV28
CASSLVGTDYGYTF,NA,TRBJ1-2,TRBV7-2
CASSLLTGEPQHF,TRBD1,TRBJ1-5,TRBV27
CASRRQVGSSYEQYF,NA,TRBJ2-7,TRBV7-2
CASSPDPSYEQYF,NA,TRBJ2-7,TRBV5-4
CASSALHGQTYEQYF,NA,TRBJ2-7,TRBV2
CASSIGASGSPRSNEQFF,TRBD2,TRBJ2-1,TRBV19
CASSLVRGLPQHF,NA,TRBJ1-5,TRBV5-1
CASSFSSSRLAGDRQETQYF,TRBD2,TRBJ2-5,TRBV5-1
CASSFNLQGRNSPLHF,NA,TRBJ1-6,TRBV5-1
CASSQQGTGNLNEQFF,TRBD1,TRBJ2-1,TRBV4-3
CASSLGTASSTDTQYF,TRBD1,TRBJ2-3,TRBV7-6
CASSLGSYEQYF,NA,TRBJ2-7,TRBV28
CASSLDRGGTQFF,NA,TRBJ2-1,TRBV11-2
CASRSGTGGGQPQHF,TRBD1,TRBJ1-5,TRBV10-2
CASSGDINYGYTF,NA,TRBJ1-2,TRBV10-1
CASRDRGDTGELFF,TRBD1,TRBJ2-2,TRBV19
CASSRRSQPQHF,NA,TRBJ1-5,TRBV2
CASSLLSRLAGVSETQYF,TRBD2,TRBJ2-5,TRBV7-9
CSPIAAGEQYF,NA,TRBJ2-7,TRBV20-1
CASSLLGWGSSYYSYEQYF,NA,TRBJ2-7,TRBV13
CASSPYHTGSRAMRNTEAFF,NA,TRBJ1-1,TRBV4-1
CASSPRGASGEKLFF,NA,TRBJ1-4,TRBV9
CASSPRETGELFF,NA,TRBJ2-2,TRBV21-1
CVSTERASQPQHF,NA,TRBJ1-5,TRBV28
CASSTDQVRTDTQYF,NA,TRBJ2-3,TRBV5-1
CASSLGTSGTNEQYF,TRBD2,TRBJ2-7,TRBV11-2
CASSRPGTDTQYF,NA,TRBJ2-3,TRBV11-3
CASQAVANYGYTF,NA,TRBJ1-2,TRBV10-3
CASSARTGGNEKLFF,TRBD1,TRBJ1-4,TRBV28
CASSEYLYEQYF,NA,TRBJ2-7,TRBV10-1
CASSLELTDTQYF,NA,TRBJ2-3,TRBV11-3
CASSIRTGEQYF,NA,TRBJ2-7,TRBV19